This T cell receptor (beta chain) was retrieved from a study of vaccination effects on CD4 cells after COVID-19. Study context: Post-vaccine draws lagged the second dose by a median of 72 days.

Sequencing was performed with immunoSEQ multiplex PCR; in TCRdb, only in-frame clones are kept and a portion is missing. The sample yields 65,000 to 95,000 clones, roughly 80% seen once. Before sequencing took place, the ViraFEST assay used viral peptide pools to expand antigen-specific CD4+ T cells. Researchers isolated CD4+ T cells once approximately eleven days of culture had elapsed. Of the BNT162b2 and mRNA-1273 vaccines, participants received two doses of one or the other. Overall study findings and caveats: No early post-infection timepoints were available in the study, which also included few convalescent patients. The vaccine-induced clones of healthy vaccinees included only 1 of 255 that cross-reacted with common cold coronaviruses.

This clone was counted between two and nine times. The antigen is undetermined. This sequence originates from a human donor who received a COVID-19 vaccine. The sample was CD4+ T cells from PBMCs cultured with HCoV-OC43 spike peptides, taken after COVID-19 vaccination. The subset here: HCoV-OC43 spike overlapping peptide pool stimulation.

CDR3 nucleotides: TGTGCCAGCAGCCCAGTCCCGGGGCGGGGGGAAACTGAAGCTTTCTTT. It yields the protein CASSPVPGRGETEAFF. This chain links TRBV5-4 with TRBJ1-1; TRBD1 is a possible D gene (5 bases). Between the trimmed V and J ends, which lost 4 bases and 5 bases, there was a span of 21 bases. Germline values: CDR1 SGHNT, CDR2 YYREEE (reference sequence). CDR3 length equals 16 residues. The full variable domain, its missing parts supplied by reference TRBV5-4 and TRBJ1-1, is ETGVTQSPTHLIKTRGQQVTLRCSSQSGHNTVSWYQQALGQGPQFIFQYYREEENGRGNFPPRFSGLQFPNYSSELNVNALELDDSALYLCASSPVPGRGETEAFFGQGTRLTVV.